The 29 T cell receptor beta chains presented below share a single source sample, sequenced in a study of response to subunit inactivated influenza vaccine. Using its own MiXCR run on the RT-PCR reads, TCRdb lists one record per CDR3 protein. Among approximately 570,000 distinct CDR3 sequences listed, 6% to 9% were seen once. Here the sequenced sample was PBMCs from blood, taken roughly 24 months after vaccination. All receptors come from a man in his fifties or sixties who received an inactivated influenza vaccine.

About this clonotype: The junction departs from germline at one end; a sequencing error may be responsible. This chain links TRBV2 with TRBJ2-2, with D possibly called TRBD1 or TRBD2 (6 bases each). The CDR3 loop spans 15 amino acids. Germline values: CDR1 SNHLY, CDR2 FYNNEI. This CDR3 reads CASSPTPGDTWELFF. DNA for the CDR3: TGTGCCAGCAGTCCCACCCCGGGGGACACCTGGGAGCTGTTTTTT.

A few counts support this clonotype. CDR3: CASSQVTHSTDTQYF. DNA of the CDR3: TGTGCCAGCAGCCAAGTGACTCATTCCACAGATACGCAGTATTTT. The chain employs TRBV4-2 and TRBJ2-3, with unresolved D. This CDR3 is built from 15 residues. The germline V gene has CDR1 LGHNA and CDR2 YNFKEQ. V lost 1 base and J 2 bases, leaving 10 bases between the germline ends.

Many counts were recorded for this clonotype. The chain has TRBV6-5 and TRBJ1-5; TRBD1 might be the D (5 bases). Germline assignment: CDR1 MNHEY and CDR2 SVGAGI. The CDR3 sequence is 13 residues long. Between the trimmed V and J ends, which lost 2 bases and 10 bases, there was a span of 12 bases. As DNA, the CDR3 is TGTGCCAGCAGTTACCGGGGGGGGTATCCCCAGCATTTT. Translating gives CASSYRGGYPQHF.

This clonotype was counted at least ten times. The rearrangement uses TRBV29-1 and TRBJ2-5; no clear D. The CDR3 contains 11 residues. The V gene's germline CDR1 is SQVTM and CDR2 ANQGSEA. Deletions cut 1 base from V and 5 bases from J, with 5 bases between. CDR3 protein: CSVEAWETQYF. Written as DNA, the CDR3 is TGCAGCGTTGAAGCTTGGGAGACCCAGTACTTC.

This clonotype was seen many times. The chain is built from TRBV29-1 and TRBJ2-7; D is possibly TRBD1 or TRBD2 (5 bases each). This CDR3 is built from 13 residues. Germline V gene lookup returns CDR1 SQVTM and CDR2 ANQGSEA. The V end was cut by 7 bases, the J end by 2 bases, with 15 bases between. The CDR3 loop is CSARRDGPYEQYF. The CDR3 DNA reads as TGCAGCGCCCGAAGGGACGGACCCTACGAGCAGTACTTC.

The V gene is TRBV20-1, the J gene TRBJ1-5, with D maybe TRBD1 (6 bases). With 2 bases removed from V and 5 bases from J, the gap between germline ends came to 10 bases. This CDR3 spans 13 amino acids. The germline V gene encodes CDR1 DFQATT and CDR2 SNEGSKA (reference sequence). Here the CDR3 reads CSARPGVHQPQHF. DNA of the CDR3: TGCAGTGCTAGACCAGGGGTACATCAGCCCCAGCATTTT.

The gene calls are TRBV7-9 and TRBJ2-1; TRBD2 agrees at 8 bases. CDR1 SEHNR and CDR2 FQNEAQ come from the germline V gene (reference sequence). The CDR3 contains 16 residues. The J segment lost 6 bases and the V segment lost 5 bases, leaving 12 bases of the junction unmatched. DNA of the CDR3: TGTGCCAGCAGCCCTTTAGGGCGGGAGGATTTCAATGAGCAGTTCTTC. As protein: CASSPLGREDFNEQFF.

About this clonotype itself: This clone may be a read error of a much larger clone one base away. The chain uses TRBV12-3 or TRBV12-4 and TRBJ2-7; D unresolved. This CDR3 comprises 13 residues. The CDR3 DNA reads as TGTGCCAGCAGTTTATCGGACCTCTACAAGCAGTACTTC. It specifies CASSLSDLYKQYF.

This clonotype has a handful of counts. The chain links TRBV4-2 to TRBJ2-1; D possibly matches TRBD1 or TRBD2 (5 bases each). This CDR3 comprises 15 residues. Germline V lookup: CDR1 LGHNA, CDR2 YNFKEQ. Trimming removed 2 bases from V and 5 bases from J, with 13 bases in between. The DNA for the CDR3 is TGTGCCAGCAGCCAACCGGGACGGGGTAACAATGAGCAGTTCTTC. Protein sequence: CASSQPGRGNNEQFF.

This clonotype appeared a few times. The V and J genes are TRBV5-4 and TRBJ2-5; D not resolved. This CDR3 has 14 residues. V was trimmed by 4 bases and J by 4 bases, leaving 14 bases between them. Germline loops: CDR1 SGHNT, CDR2 YYREEE (reference sequence). CDR3 in amino acids: CASSPDPESETQYF. The CDR3 bases are TGTGCCAGCAGCCCGGACCCGGAATCAGAGACCCAGTACTTC.

The table lists this clonotype with a few counts. The V and J genes are TRBV10-3 and TRBJ1-2; D may be TRBD1 (6 bases). CDR3 length: 12 amino acids. The germline V gene encodes CDR1 ENHRY and CDR2 SYGVKD. Trimming removed 6 bases at V and 7 bases at J, with 12 bases between. This CDR3 reads CAISPGEGGYTF. The CDR3, as DNA: TGTGCCATCAGCCCAGGGGAGGGTGGCTACACCTTC.

The CDR3 DNA reads TGTGCCAGCTCACACGGACAGATACCCGCCTTGGGAGAAAAACTGTTTTTT. This translates into CASSHGQIPALGEKLFF. V and J are TRBV18 and TRBJ1-4; the D gene is possibly TRBD1 (6 bases). V was trimmed by 4 bases and J by 8 bases, leaving 23 bases between them. The CDR3 loop spans 17 amino acids. The germline V gene has CDR1 KGHSH and CDR2 LQKENI. The variable domain in full, completed from reference TRBV18 and TRBJ1-4, reads NAGVMQNPRHLVRRRGQEARLRCSPMKGHSHVYWYRQLPEEGLKFMVYLQKENIIDESGMPKERFSAEFPKEGPSILRIQQVVRGDSAAYFCASSHGQIPALGEKLFFGSGTQLSVL.

The chain joins TRBV12-3 or TRBV12-4 to TRBJ2-7, with 7 bases matching TRBD1. The CDR3 extends over 14 amino acids. The ends lost 5 bases at V and 1 base at J; junction bases unmatched: 5. The CDR3: CASSTPGQSYEQYF. In nucleotides, the CDR3 is TGTGCCAGCAGTACTCCGGGACAGTCCTACGAGCAGTACTTC.

The V call is TRBV7-9, the J call TRBJ1-5; TRBD1 matches at 9 bases. The CDR3 has 16 amino acids. V lost 4 bases, J lost 5 bases, and 9 bases stayed unmatched. Germline V gene lookup returns CDR1 SEHNR and CDR2 FQNEAQ (reference sequence). The CDR3: CASSSSGQGGDQPQHF. DNA of the CDR3: TGTGCCAGCAGCTCCTCGGGACAGGGAGGGGATCAGCCCCAGCATTTT. Looking up the rest from reference TRBV7-9 and TRBJ1-5 gives the full variable domain: DTGVSQNPRHKITKRGQNVTFRCDPISEHNRLYWYRQTLGQGPEFLTYFQNEAQLEKSRLLSDRFSAERPKGSFSTLEIQRTEQGDSAMYLCASSSSGQGGDQPQHFGDGTRLSIL.

At least ten counts were recorded for this clonotype. The chain uses TRBV20-1 and TRBJ1-5; maybe TRBD1 (5 bases). Trimming left V 1 base short and J 6 bases short, with 10 bases between. Germline CDR1 and CDR2: DFQATT and SNEGSKA (reference sequence). The CDR3 length is 13 residues. The CDR3 here is CSARAPGPQPQHF. In DNA, the CDR3 is TGCAGTGCTAGAGCCCCGGGACCTCAGCCCCAGCATTTT.

This clonotype was detected only once. The chain's CDR3 is CASSRDRGGSRGDTQYF. As DNA, the CDR3 is TGTGCCAGCAGCCGAGATCGGGGCGGGAGTCGTGGAGATACGCAGTATTTT. The J gene is TRBJ2-3, the V gene TRBV3-1; 7 nucleotides line up with TRBD2. The CDR3 covers 17 residues. CDR1 is LGHDT and CDR2 is YNNKEL in the germline V gene (reference sequence). V lost 4 bases to trimming and J lost 5 bases; unmatched junction nucleotides: 15.

The CDR3 bases are TGCGCCAGCAGCGTAGGCTGGCGAGAGGGGGAAAGAGACGAGCAGTACTTC. Encoded protein: CASSVGWREGERDEQYF. The chain carries TRBV4-3 and TRBJ2-7, with TRBD1 as a possible D gene (6 bases). Trimming took off 5 bases at V and 5 bases at J, with 25 bases between the two ends. Germline CDR1 LGHNA, CDR2 YSLEER. The CDR3 is 17 amino acids.

This clonotype showed up many times. The chain carries TRBV6-1 and TRBJ2-5; 8 bases line up with TRBD2. Per germline, CDR1 MNHNS and CDR2 SASEGT. CDR3 length: 15 residues. V gave up 5 bases and J gave up 2 bases; unmatched junction bases: 7. The CDR3 region is CASSPGLAGQETQYF. CDR3 in DNA: TGTGCCAGCAGTCCCGGACTAGCTGGGCAAGAGACCCAGTACTTC.

This clonotype was seen repeatedly, ten times or more. The genes are TRBV20-1 and TRBJ2-2; D is possibly TRBD1 (5 bases). The V gene's germline CDR1 is DFQATT and CDR2 SNEGSKA (reference sequence). Trimming cost V 2 bases and J 0 bases, with 13 bases left between them. This CDR3 is 16 amino acids long. CDR3 amino acids: CSARTPQGSNTGELFF. Here the CDR3 DNA reads TGCAGTGCTAGAACCCCGCAGGGATCGAACACCGGGGAGCTGTTTTTT.

The V and J genes are TRBV20-1 and TRBJ1-5; no clear D. Trimming stripped 0 bases from V and 1 base from J, with 10 bases between. Germline values: CDR1 DFQATT, CDR2 SNEGSKA (reference sequence). This CDR3 spans 15 amino acids. The CDR3 DNA follows: TGCAGTGCTAGAGATCCAGGCCTAAGCAATCAGCCCCAGCATTTT. This encodes CSARDPGLSNQPQHF.

This chain uses TRBV6-1 with TRBJ2-3; 11 bases line up with TRBD2. The CDR3 consists of 15 residues. The V and J ends lost 7 bases and 4 bases, in that order; junction bases with no gene match: 7. The germline V gene encodes CDR1 MNHNS and CDR2 SASEGT. CDR3 nucleotides: TGTGCCAGCACGCTGGCTAGCGGGAGGTCAGATACGCAGTATTTT. Its protein is CASTLASGRSDTQYF.

The rearrangement links TRBV4-2 to TRBJ2-7, with 12 positions matching TRBD1. The germline CDR1 and CDR2 sequences are LGHNA and YNFKEQ. The CDR3 is 15 amino acids. V dropped 2 bases and J dropped 5; count of bases not matched to a gene: 4. Here the CDR3 reads CASSQPGTGGDEQYF. CDR3 DNA sequence: TGTGCCAGCAGCCAACCCGGGACAGGGGGCGACGAGCAGTACTTC.

This clonotype was found many times. The V and J genes are TRBV7-2 and TRBJ1-2; D unclear. The CDR3 is 14 amino acids. V lost 5 bases, J lost 4 bases, and 14 bases lay in between. Germline V gene sequence: CDR1 SGHTA, CDR2 FQGNSA. The CDR3 sequence: CASSPRLGSYGYTF. The CDR3 nucleotides read TGTGCCAGCAGCCCACGATTGGGAAGCTATGGCTACACCTTC.

CDR3 in amino acids: CASSQRGGGQDTQYF. CDR3 in DNA: TGTGCCAGCAGCCAACGGGGTGGGGGGCAAGATACGCAGTATTTT. The V call is TRBV4-2, the J call TRBJ2-3; tentatively, D is TRBD1 or TRBD2 (6 bases each). Germline lookup yields CDR1 LGHNA and CDR2 YNFKEQ. CDR3 size: 15 residues. V dropped 2 bases and J dropped 5 bases, with 14 bases sitting between them.

This clonotype has only a few counts. CDR3: CASRKQGADGYTF. CDR3 bases: TGTGCCAGCAGAAAACAGGGGGCGGATGGCTACACCTTC. This chain joins TRBV12-3 or TRBV12-4 and TRBJ1-2; TRBD1 matches at 9 bases. The CDR3 totals 13 residues. With V trimmed by 6 bases and J by 6 bases, 5 bases remained unmatched.

This sequence joins TRBV6-5 and TRBJ1-2; 12 bases align to TRBD1. This CDR3 has 15 residues. Germline CDR1 is MNHEY and CDR2 is SVGAGI. Trimming took 0 bases from V and 7 from J; bases not matched to a gene: 3. This chain's CDR3 is CASSYSGQGAGGYTF. The CDR3 DNA is TGTGCCAGCAGTTACTCGGGACAGGGGGCCGGTGGCTACACCTTC.

This clonotype came up many times. The chain recombines TRBV12-3 or TRBV12-4 with TRBJ2-5, with 7 bases identical to TRBD1. The CDR3 is made up of 13 amino acids. Losses at the gene ends were 7 bases for V and 1 base for J; bases not matched to a gene: 3. This CDR3 is CASKRDSQETQYF. CDR3 DNA: TGTGCCAGCAAGAGGGACAGCCAAGAGACCCAGTACTTC.

This clonotype was counted only a few times. The rearrangement links TRBV18 to TRBJ1-1, with D maybe TRBD1 (6 bases). This CDR3 has 14 residues. V was trimmed by 3 bases and J by 6 bases, leaving 14 bases between them. Germline-derived CDR1 and CDR2 are KGHSH and LQKENI. CDR3 protein: CASSPSGVGAEAFF. The DNA for the CDR3 is TGTGCCAGCTCACCTTCAGGGGTCGGGGCTGAAGCTTTCTTT.

This sequence joins TRBV18 and TRBJ1-2; D is possibly TRBD1 (6 bases). CDR1 and CDR2 (germline): KGHSH, LQKENI. The CDR3 is 15 amino acids. Trimming left V 3 bases short and J 12 bases short, with 23 bases between. CDR3 residues: CASSPGALDSSVDTF. Here the CDR3 DNA reads TGTGCCAGCTCACCTGGGGCCTTGGACAGCTCAGTAGACACCTTC.